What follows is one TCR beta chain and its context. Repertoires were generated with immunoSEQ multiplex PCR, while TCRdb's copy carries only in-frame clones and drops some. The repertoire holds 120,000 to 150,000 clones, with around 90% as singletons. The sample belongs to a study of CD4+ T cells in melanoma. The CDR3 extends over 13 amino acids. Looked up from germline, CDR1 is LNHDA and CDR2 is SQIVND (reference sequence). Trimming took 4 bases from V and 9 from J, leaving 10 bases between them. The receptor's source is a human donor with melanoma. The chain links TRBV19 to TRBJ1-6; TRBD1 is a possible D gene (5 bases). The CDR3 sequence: CASSRGYGSPLHF. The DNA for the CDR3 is TGTGCCAGTAGTAGGGGGTACGGTTCACCCCTCCACTTT.